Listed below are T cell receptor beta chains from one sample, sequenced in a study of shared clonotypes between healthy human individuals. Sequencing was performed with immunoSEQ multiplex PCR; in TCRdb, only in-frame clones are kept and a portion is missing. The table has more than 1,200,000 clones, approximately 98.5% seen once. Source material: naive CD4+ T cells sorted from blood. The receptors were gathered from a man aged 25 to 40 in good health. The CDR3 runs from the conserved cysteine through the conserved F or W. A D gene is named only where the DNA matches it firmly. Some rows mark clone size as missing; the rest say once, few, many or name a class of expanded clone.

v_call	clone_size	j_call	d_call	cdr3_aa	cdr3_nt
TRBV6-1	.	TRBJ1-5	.	CASSGNMRSNQPQHF	TGTGCCAGCAGTGGGAATATGCGGAGCAATCAGCCCCAGCATTTT
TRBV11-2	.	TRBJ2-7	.	CASSLALGNSAISYEQYF	TGTGCCAGCAGCTTAGCCCTGGGAAATAGCGCCATCTCCTACGAGCAGTACTTC
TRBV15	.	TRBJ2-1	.	CATSRRSYNEQFF	TGTGCCACCAGCAGACGGTCTTACAATGAGCAGTTCTTC
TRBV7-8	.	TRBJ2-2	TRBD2	CASSPTRAGVNTGELFF	TGTGCCAGCAGCCCAACGCGAGCGGGGGTGAACACCGGGGAGCTGTTTTTT
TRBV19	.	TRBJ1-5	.	CASTPYSNQPQHF	TGTGCCAGTACCCCTTATAGCAATCAGCCCCAGCATTTT
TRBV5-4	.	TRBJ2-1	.	CASSLRSGPQRVEQFF	TGTGCCAGCAGCTTGCGGTCGGGACCCCAGCGCGTTGAGCAGTTCTTC
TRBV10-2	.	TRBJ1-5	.	CASSEGWLGNQPQHF	TGCGCCAGCAGTGAAGGGTGGTTAGGCAATCAGCCCCAGCATTTT
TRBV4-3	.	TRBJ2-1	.	CASSQRPGGHEQFF	TGCGCCAGCAGCCAAAGGCCAGGGGGGCATGAGCAGTTCTTC
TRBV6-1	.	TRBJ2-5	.	CASSATRGLGETQYF	TGTGCCAGCAGCGCGACCAGAGGGTTGGGAGAGACCCAGTACTTC
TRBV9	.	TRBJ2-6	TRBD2	CASTGTSVDIARSGANVLTF	TGTGCCAGCACCGGGACTAGCGTCGATATAGCACGCTCTGGGGCCAACGTCCTGACTTTC
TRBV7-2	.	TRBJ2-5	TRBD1	CASSSPTGAQETQYF	TGTGCCAGCAGCTCACCTACAGGGGCCCAAGAGACCCAGTACTTC
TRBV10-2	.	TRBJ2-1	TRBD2	CASSRLAGGSSYNEQFF	TGCGCCAGCTCTAGGCTAGCGGGGGGGAGCTCCTACAATGAGCAGTTCTTC
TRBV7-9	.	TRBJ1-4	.	CASSFRDEKLFF	TGTGCCAGCAGCTTCAGGGATGAAAAACTGTTTTTT
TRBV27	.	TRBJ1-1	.	CASSSDSREAFF	TGTGCCAGCAGTTCAGACAGCCGAGAAGCTTTCTTT
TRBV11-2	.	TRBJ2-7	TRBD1	CASSYTGGNYEQYF	TGTGCCAGCAGCTATACAGGGGGCAACTACGAGCAGTACTTC
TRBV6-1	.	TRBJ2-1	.	CASSLLGDEQFF	TGTGCCAGCAGCTTACTGGGGGATGAGCAGTTCTTC
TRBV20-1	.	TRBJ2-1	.	CSGTDYNEQFF	TGCAGTGGTACGGACTACAATGAGCAGTTCTTC
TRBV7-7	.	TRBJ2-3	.	CASSALAFGGNTDTQYF	TGTGCCAGCAGCGCGTTGGCTTTCGGCGGGAACACAGATACGCAGTATTTT
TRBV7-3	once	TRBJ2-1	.	CASSLSGNEQFF	TGTGCCAGCAGCTTATCGGGGAATGAGCAGTTCTTC
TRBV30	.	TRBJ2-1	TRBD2	CAWTTTGREGHEQFF	TGTGCCTGGACCACAACGGGGCGGGAGGGCCATGAGCAGTTCTTC
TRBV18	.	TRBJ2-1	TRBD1	CASSPGLDRGLGEQFF	TGTGCCAGCTCACCAGGTTTGGACAGGGGGCTCGGTGAGCAGTTCTTC
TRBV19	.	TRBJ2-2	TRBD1	CASSIVRGRRTGELFF	TGTGCCAGTAGTATTGTCAGGGGGCGCCGGACCGGGGAGCTGTTTTTT
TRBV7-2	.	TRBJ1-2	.	CASSSNRQYGYTF	TGTGCCAGCAGCTCCAACCGACAGTATGGCTACACCTTC
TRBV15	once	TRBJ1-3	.	CATSRDLPRGNTIYF	TGTGCCACCAGCAGAGATCTTCCGAGGGGAAACACCATATATTTT